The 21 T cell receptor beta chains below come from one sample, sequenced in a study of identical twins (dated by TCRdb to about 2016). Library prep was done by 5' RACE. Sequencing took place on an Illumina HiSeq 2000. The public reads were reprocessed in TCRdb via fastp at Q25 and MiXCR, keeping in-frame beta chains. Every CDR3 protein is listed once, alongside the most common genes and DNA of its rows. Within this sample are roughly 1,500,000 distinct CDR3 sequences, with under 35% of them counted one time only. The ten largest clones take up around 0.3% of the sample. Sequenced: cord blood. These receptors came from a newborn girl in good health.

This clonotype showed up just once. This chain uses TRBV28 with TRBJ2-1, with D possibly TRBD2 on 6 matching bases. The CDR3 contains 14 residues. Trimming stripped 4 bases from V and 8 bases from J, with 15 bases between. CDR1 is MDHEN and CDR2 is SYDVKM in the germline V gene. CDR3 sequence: CASSSIPGSDEQFF. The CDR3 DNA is TGTGCCAGCAGTTCTATCCCCGGGAGCGATGAGCAGTTCTTC.

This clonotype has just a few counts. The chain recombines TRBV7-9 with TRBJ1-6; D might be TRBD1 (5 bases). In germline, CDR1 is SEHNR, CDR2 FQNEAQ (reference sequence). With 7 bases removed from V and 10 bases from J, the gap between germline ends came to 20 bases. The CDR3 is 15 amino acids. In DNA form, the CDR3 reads TGTGCCAGCACCCTCGACTTGACAGCGGGCTCACCCCTCCACTTT. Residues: CASTLDLTAGSPLHF.

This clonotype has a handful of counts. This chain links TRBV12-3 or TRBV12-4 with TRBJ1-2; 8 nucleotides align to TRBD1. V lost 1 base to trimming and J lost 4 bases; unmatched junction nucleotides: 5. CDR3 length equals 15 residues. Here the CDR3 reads CASSLGEGQAYGYTF. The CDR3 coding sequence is TGTGCCAGCAGTTTAGGAGAGGGACAGGCCTATGGCTACACCTTC.

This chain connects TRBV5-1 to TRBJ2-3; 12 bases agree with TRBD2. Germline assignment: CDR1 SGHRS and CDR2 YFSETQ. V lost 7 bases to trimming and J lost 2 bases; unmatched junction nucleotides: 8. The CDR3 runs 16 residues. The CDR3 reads CASPLAGGGNTDTQYF. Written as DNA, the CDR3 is TGCGCCAGCCCTCTAGCGGGAGGGGGAAACACAGATACGCAGTATTTT.

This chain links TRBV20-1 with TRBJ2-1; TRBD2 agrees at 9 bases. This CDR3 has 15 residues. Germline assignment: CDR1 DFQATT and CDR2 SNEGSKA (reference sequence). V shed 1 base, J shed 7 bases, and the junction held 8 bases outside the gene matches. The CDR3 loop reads CSARVSAGGLNEQFF. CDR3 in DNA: TGCAGTGCTAGAGTTTCCGCGGGGGGGCTTAATGAGCAGTTCTTC.

CDR3 sequence: CASSYVGGYTDTQYF. The CDR3 coding sequence is TGTGCCAGCAGTTACGTGGGGGGATACACAGATACGCAGTATTTT. This chain links TRBV6-2 or TRBV6-3 with TRBJ2-3; weak D call: TRBD2 (6 bases). The V end lost 2 bases, the J end lost 2 bases, and 11 bases lay between the germline ends. CDR3 length equals 15 residues. Per the germline V gene, CDR1 is MNHEY and CDR2 is SVGEGT.

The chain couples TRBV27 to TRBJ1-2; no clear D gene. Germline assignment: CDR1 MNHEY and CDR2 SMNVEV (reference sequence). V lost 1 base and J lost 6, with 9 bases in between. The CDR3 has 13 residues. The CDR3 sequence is CASSLWGSDGYTF. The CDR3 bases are TGTGCCAGCAGTTTATGGGGATCGGATGGCTACACCTTC.

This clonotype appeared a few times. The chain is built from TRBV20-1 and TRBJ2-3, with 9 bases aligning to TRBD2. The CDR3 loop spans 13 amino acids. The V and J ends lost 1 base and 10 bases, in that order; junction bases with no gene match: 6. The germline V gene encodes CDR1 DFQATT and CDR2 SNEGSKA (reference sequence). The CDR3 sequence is CSARVATSGSQYF. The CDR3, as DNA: TGCAGTGCTAGAGTAGCGACTAGCGGTTCGCAGTATTTT.

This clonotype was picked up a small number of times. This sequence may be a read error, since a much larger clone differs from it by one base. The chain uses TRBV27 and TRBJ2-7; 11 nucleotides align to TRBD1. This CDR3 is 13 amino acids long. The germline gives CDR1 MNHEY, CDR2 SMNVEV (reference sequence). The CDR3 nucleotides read TGTGCCATCAGTTTAGGACAGGGGGCCGAGCAGTACTTC. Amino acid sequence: CAISLGQGAEQYF.

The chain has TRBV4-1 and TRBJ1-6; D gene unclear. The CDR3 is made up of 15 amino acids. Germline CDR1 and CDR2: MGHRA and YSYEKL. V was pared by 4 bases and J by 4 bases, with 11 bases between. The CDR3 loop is CASSRAISYNSPLHF. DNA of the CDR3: TGCGCCAGCAGCCGGGCGATTTCTTATAATTCACCCCTCCACTTT.

The CDR3 DNA reads as TGCAGTGCTAGAGAGGTAGCAGATACGCAGTATTTT. Protein: CSAREVADTQYF. This chain connects TRBV20-1 to TRBJ2-3; D unclear. The CDR3 has 12 residues. The V gene lost 0 bases and the J gene lost 4 bases, with 5 bases spanning the gap. Germline V gene sequence: CDR1 DFQATT, CDR2 SNEGSKA (reference sequence).

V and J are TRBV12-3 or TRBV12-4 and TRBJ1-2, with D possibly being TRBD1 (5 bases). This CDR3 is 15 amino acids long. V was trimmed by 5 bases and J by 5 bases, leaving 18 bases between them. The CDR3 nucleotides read TGTGCCAGCAGTCTACTTCGTGGAGGGGCGTATGGCTACACCTTC. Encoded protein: CASSLLRGGAYGYTF.

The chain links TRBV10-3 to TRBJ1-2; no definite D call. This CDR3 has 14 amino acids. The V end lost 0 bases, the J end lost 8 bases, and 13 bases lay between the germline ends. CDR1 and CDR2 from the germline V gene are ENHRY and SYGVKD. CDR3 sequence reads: CAISESRGEGGYTF. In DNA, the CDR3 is TGTGCCATCAGTGAGTCGCGGGGAGAAGGCGGCTACACCTTC.

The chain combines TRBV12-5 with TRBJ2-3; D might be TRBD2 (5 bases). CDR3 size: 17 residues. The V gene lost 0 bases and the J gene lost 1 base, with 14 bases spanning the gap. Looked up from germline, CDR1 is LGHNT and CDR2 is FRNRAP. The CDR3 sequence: CASGLVSAPGGTDTQYF. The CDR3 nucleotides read TGTGCTAGTGGTTTGGTATCGGCGCCCGGGGGCACAGATACGCAGTATTTT.

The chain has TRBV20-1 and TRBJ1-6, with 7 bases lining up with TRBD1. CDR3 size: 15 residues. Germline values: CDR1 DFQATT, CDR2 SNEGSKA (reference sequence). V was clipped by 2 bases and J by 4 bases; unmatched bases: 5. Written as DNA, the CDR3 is TGCAGTGCTAGATTTGCAGGGGGTTATAATTCACCCCTCCACTTT. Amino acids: CSARFAGGYNSPLHF.

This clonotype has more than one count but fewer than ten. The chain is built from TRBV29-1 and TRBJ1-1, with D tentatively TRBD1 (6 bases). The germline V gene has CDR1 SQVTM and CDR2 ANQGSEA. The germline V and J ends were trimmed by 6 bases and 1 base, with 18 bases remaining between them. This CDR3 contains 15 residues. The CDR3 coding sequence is TGCAGCGTGTCCCGGGGGGGGGCCCCGAACACTGAAGCTTTCTTT. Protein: CSVSRGGAPNTEAFF.

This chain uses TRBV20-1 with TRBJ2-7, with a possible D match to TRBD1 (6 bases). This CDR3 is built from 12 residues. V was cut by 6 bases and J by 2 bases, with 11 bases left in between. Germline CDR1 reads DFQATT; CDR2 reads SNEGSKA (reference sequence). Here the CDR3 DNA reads TGCAGTGCAGCCCCAGGGGCCTACGAGCAGTACTTC. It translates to CSAAPGAYEQYF.

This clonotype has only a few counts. The CDR3, as DNA: TGCAGCGACCTTCAGGGGGAAGGGACCCAGTACTTC. This codes for CSDLQGEGTQYF. The V call is TRBV29-1, the J call TRBJ2-5, with 7 bases lining up with TRBD1. Per the germline V gene, CDR1 is SQVTM and CDR2 is ANQGSEA. With V trimmed by 7 bases and J by 7 bases, 9 bases remained unmatched. The CDR3 totals 12 residues.

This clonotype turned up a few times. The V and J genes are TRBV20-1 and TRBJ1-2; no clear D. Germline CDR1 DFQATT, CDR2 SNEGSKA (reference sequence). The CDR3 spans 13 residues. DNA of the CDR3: TGCAGGCAACAGCTCAGCCCCGGGTCTGGCTACACCTTC. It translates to CRQQLSPGSGYTF.

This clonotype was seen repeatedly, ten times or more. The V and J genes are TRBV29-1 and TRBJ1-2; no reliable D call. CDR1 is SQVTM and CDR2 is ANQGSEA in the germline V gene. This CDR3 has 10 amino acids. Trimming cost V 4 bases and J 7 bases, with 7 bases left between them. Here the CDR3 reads CSVVGSGYTF. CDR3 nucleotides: TGCAGCGTTGTGGGGAGTGGCTACACCTTC.

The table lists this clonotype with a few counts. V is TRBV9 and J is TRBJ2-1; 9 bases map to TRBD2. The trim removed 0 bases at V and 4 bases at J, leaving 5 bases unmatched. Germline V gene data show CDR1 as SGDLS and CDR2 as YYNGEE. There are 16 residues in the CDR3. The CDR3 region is CASSVGVTSGYNEQFF. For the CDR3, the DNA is TGTGCCAGCAGCGTAGGGGTGACTAGCGGATACAATGAGCAGTTCTTC.